The 10 T cell receptor beta chains below all came from one sample that was sequenced in a study of persistence of HIV-infected CD4 T cells. The antigens of these receptors remain unknown. Sequencing used immunoSEQ version 4 in survey mode. Data came from immunoSEQ multiplex PCR; TCRdb stores just in-frame clones and leaves some out. The sample has tens of thousands of clones, around 82% seen once. Lysates of CMV-infected fibroblasts at 9 to 10 ug/mL stimulated these cells. CD40L-negative CD69-negative CD45RO-high memory CD4+ T cells were sorted as populations depleted of antigen-responding cells. The sample consisted of CD4+ T cells sorted from PBMCs after approximately 19-hour stimulation, taken from a patient who received antiretroviral therapy. The receptor set was obtained from an adult woman with HIV who was CMV-seropositive.

The chain employs TRBV19 and TRBJ2-2, with D perhaps matching TRBD1 (6 bases). This CDR3 comprises 15 residues. Germline loops: CDR1 LNHDA, CDR2 SQIVND (reference sequence). Trimming pared 0 bases from V and 4 bases from J, leaving 9 bases between. CDR3 in DNA: TGTGCCAGTAGTATAGAACAGGGAAGCACCGGGGAGCTGTTTTTT. This codes for CASSIEQGSTGELFF. Variable domain in full (rest from reference TRBV19 and TRBJ2-2): DGGITQSPKYLFRKEGQNVTLSCEQNLNHDAMYWYRQDPGQGLRLIYYSQIVNDFQKGDIAEGYSVSREKKESFPLTVTSAQKNPTAFYLCASSIEQGSTGELFFGEGSRLTVL.

This sequence joins TRBV25-1 and TRBJ2-1; TRBD2 aligns across 11 bases. Germline V CDR1 and CDR2: MGHDK, SYGVNS. Trimming at V came to 3 bases and at J to 3 bases, leaving 7 bases not matched to a gene. The CDR3 covers 17 residues. The CDR3 nucleotides read TGTGCCAGCAGTGACCCCAATCTAGCGGGGGGCTACAATGAGCAGTTCTTC. Encoded protein: CASSDPNLAGGYNEQFF. Supplemented by reference TRBV25-1 and TRBJ2-1, the full variable domain reads EADIYQTPRYLVIGTGKKITLECSQTMGHDKMYWYQQDPGMELHLIHYSYGVNSTEKGDLSSESTVSRIRTEHFPLTLESARPSHTSQYLCASSDPNLAGGYNEQFFGPGTRLTVL.

The V and J genes are TRBV6-5 and TRBJ1-6; D is possibly TRBD1 (5 bases). CDR3 length: 13 residues. Trimming stripped 6 bases from V and 8 bases from J, with 11 bases between. The germline CDR1 and CDR2 sequences are MNHEY and SVGAGI. DNA of the CDR3: TGTGCCAGCAGGTCCCTAGGGGATTCACCCCTCCACTTT. Translated, it gives CASRSLGDSPLHF.

This clone was found a few times. J is TRBJ1-1 and V is TRBV7-6, with D unresolved. There are 15 residues in the CDR3. V was pared by 0 bases and J by 6 bases, with 14 bases between. The germline gives CDR1 SGHVS, CDR2 FNYEAQ. Written as DNA, the CDR3 is TGTGCCAGCAGCTTAGCCGGGGTTCGCACCGCTGAAGCTTTCTTT. The encoded protein is CASSLAGVRTAEAFF. The full variable domain, its missing parts supplied by reference TRBV7-6 and TRBJ1-1, is GAGVSQSPRYKVTKRGQDVALRCDPISGHVSLYWYRQALGQGPEFLTYFNYEAQQDKSGLPNDRFSAERPEGSISTLTIQRTEQRDSAMYRCASSLAGVRTAEAFFGQGTRLTVV.

The chain recombines TRBV30 with TRBJ2-7; D possibly matches TRBD1 or TRBD2 (6 bases each). The V and J ends lost 4 bases and 5 bases respectively, with 21 bases between them. The germline V gene encodes CDR1 GTSNPN and CDR2 SVGIG (reference sequence). The CDR3 runs to 15 residues. The CDR3 bases are TGTGCCTGGAAGAGGGGGGCTTATGGGGTGGACGAGCAGTACTTC. Residues: CAWKRGAYGVDEQYF.

The V call is TRBV2, the J call TRBJ2-2; tentative D call: TRBD1 (6 bases). Trimming removed 7 bases from V and 1 base from J, with 16 bases in between. Per the germline V gene, CDR1 is SNHLY and CDR2 is FYNNEI. This CDR3 is 16 amino acids long. This CDR3 reads CASNAGLGGNTGELFF. The CDR3 coding sequence is TGTGCCAGCAATGCCGGGTTAGGGGGGAACACCGGGGAGCTGTTTTTT.

The chain combines TRBV19 with TRBJ1-5; the D is unclear. This CDR3 has 14 residues. Trimming left V 0 bases short and J 3 bases short, with 6 bases between. Germline V gene data show CDR1 as LNHDA and CDR2 as SQIVND (reference sequence). CDR3 sequence: CASSIDTYNQPQHF. The CDR3 DNA reads as TGTGCCAGTAGTATAGACACCTACAATCAGCCCCAGCATTTT.

The chain links TRBV2 to TRBJ1-4; 8 bases are shared with TRBD1. CDR1 is SNHLY and CDR2 is FYNNEI in the germline V gene. This CDR3 is 15 amino acids long. The V and J ends lost 7 bases and 3 bases, in that order; junction bases with no gene match: 7. CDR3 sequence: CASTHPGGPNEKLFF. CDR3 nucleotides: TGTGCCAGCACCCACCCAGGGGGCCCTAATGAAAAACTGTTTTTT. The variable domain in full, with the rest retrieved from reference TRBV2 and TRBJ1-4, is EPEVTQTPSHQVTQMGQEVILRCVPISNHLYFYWYRQILGQKVEFLVSFYNNEISEKSEIFDDQFSVERPDGSNFTLKIRSTKLEDSAMYFCASTHPGGPNEKLFFGSGTQLSVL.

This chain links TRBV27 with TRBJ2-7; D may be TRBD2 (7 bases). From germline, CDR1 is MNHEY and CDR2 SMNVEV (reference sequence). Between the trimmed V and J ends, which lost 4 bases and 4 bases, there was a span of 17 bases. The CDR3 is made up of 15 amino acids. CDR3 DNA sequence: TGTGCCAGCAGTTCCCGGGGGGCAGGGAGGTACGAGCAGTACTTC. It specifies CASSSRGAGRYEQYF.

This rearrangement joins TRBV5-1 to TRBJ2-7; 7 positions match TRBD1. The CDR3 runs 15 residues. Germline CDR1 and CDR2: SGHRS and YFSETQ. Losses at the gene ends were 3 bases for V and 5 bases for J; bases not matched to a gene: 11. The CDR3 nucleotides are TGCGCCAGCAGCTCCCAAGGACAGGTACGCAACGAGCAGTACTTC. As protein: CASSSQGQVRNEQYF.